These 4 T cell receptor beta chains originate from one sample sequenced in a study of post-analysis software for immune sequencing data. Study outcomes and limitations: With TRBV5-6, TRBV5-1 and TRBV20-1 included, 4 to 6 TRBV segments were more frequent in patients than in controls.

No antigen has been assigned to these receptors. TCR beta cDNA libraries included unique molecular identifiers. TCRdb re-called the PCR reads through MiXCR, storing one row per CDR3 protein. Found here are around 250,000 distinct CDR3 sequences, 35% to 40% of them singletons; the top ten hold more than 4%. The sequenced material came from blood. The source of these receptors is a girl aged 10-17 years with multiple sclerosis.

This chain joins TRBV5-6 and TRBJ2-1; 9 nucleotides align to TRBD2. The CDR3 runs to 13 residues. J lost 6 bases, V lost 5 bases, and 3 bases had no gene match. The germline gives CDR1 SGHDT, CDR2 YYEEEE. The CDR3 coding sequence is TGTGCCAGCAGACTAGCGGGCTTCAATGAGCAGTTCTTC. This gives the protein CASRLAGFNEQFF.

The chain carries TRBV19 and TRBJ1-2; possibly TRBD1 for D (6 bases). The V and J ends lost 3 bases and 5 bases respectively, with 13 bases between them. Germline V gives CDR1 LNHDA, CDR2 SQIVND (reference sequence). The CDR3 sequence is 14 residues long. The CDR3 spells CASSISGVPYGYTF. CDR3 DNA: TGTGCCAGTAGTATTTCAGGGGTCCCGTATGGCTACACCTTC.

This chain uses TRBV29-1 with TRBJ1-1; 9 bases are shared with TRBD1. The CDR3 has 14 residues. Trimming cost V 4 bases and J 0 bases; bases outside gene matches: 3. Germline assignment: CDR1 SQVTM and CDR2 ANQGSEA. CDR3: CSVGQGGMNTEAFF. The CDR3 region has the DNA TGCAGCGTTGGACAGGGGGGAATGAACACTGAAGCTTTCTTT.

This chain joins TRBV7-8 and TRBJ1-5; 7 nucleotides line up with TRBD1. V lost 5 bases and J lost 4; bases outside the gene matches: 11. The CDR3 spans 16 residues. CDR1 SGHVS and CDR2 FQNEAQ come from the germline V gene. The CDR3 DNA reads TGTGCCAGCAGCGAGAGCCAAGGGGGCGCGAATCAGCCCCAGCATTTT. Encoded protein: CASSESQGGANQPQHF.